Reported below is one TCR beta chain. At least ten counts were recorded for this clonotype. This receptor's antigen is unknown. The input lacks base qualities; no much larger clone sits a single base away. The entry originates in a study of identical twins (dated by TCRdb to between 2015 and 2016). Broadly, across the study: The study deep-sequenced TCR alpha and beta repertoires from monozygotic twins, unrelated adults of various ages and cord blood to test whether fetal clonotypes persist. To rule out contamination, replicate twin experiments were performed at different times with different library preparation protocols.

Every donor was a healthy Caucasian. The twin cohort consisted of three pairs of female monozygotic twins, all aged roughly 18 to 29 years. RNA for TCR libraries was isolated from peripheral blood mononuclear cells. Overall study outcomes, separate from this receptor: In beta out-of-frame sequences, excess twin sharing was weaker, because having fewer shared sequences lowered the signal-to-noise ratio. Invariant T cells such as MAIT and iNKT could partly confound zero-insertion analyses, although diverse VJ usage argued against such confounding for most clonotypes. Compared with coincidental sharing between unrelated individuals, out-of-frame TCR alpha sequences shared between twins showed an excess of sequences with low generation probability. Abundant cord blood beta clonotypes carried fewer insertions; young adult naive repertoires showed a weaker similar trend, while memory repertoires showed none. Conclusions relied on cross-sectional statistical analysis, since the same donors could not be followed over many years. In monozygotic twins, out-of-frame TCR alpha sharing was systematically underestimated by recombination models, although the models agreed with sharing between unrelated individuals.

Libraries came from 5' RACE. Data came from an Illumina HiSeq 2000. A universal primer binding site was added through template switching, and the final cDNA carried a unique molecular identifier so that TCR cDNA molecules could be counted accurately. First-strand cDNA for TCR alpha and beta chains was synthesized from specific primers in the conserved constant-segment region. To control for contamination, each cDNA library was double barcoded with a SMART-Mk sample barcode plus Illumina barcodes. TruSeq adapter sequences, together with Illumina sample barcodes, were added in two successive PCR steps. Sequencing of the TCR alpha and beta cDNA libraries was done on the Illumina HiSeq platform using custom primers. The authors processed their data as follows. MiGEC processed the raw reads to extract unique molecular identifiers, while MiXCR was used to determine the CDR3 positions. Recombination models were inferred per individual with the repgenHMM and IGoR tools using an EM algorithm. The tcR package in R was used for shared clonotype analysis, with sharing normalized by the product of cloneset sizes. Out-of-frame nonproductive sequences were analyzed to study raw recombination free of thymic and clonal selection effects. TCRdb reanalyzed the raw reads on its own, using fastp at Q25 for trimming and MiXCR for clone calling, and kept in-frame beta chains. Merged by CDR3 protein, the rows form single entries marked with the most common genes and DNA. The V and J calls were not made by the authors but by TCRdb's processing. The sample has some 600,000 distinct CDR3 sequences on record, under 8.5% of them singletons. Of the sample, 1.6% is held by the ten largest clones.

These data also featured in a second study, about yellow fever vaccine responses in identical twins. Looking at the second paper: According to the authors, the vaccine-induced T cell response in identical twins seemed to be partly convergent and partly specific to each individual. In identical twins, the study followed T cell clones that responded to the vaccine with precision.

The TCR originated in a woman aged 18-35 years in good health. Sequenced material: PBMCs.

The DNA is TGTGCCAGCAGTTTGGGGAGACAGAGCAACTATGGCTACACCTTC. This translates into CASSLGRQSNYGYTF. The rearranged segments are TRBV12-3 or TRBV12-4 and TRBJ1-2, with a weak D call of TRBD1 (5 bases match). A distance of 13 bases separates the germline ends of V and J, which lose 3 bases and 2 bases respectively. From cysteine to phenylalanine, the CDR3 is 15 amino acids long. Left in the record is the CDR3 DNA by itself, 45 bases read in frame from the first base.